The entry that follows covers one T cell receptor beta chain sequence. Its antigen is unidentified. The data were obtained in a study of neoadjuvant nivolumab and ipilimumab in lung cancer. Looking at the study overall: Nivolumab 3 mg/kg was given days 1, 15 and 29, plus ipilimumab 1 mg/kg day 1 in combination. Study results and limitations: From pretherapy to surgery, tumor richness and clonality rose with dual therapy. Only a small number of samples underwent TCR sequencing. Resected tumors had greater TCR richness and clonality than uninvolved lung.

Using immunoSEQ multiplex PCR, the repertoire was profiled, and TCRdb retains in-frame clones only, with some absent. The sample carries approximately 4,900 clones, about nine tenths recorded once. There are 17 residues in the CDR3. Trimming at V came to 5 bases and at J to 8 bases, leaving 10 bases not matched to a gene. Germline V gene sequence: CDR1 SGHTA, CDR2 FQGTGA. The chain has TRBV7-3 and TRBJ2-1; 15 bases agree with TRBD2. Material: blood, obtained after neoadjuvant nivolumab, alone or with ipilimumab, at or shortly before surgery. The receptor was isolated from an adult with non-small cell lung cancer. Some clones in this sample may be carry-over from other donors' samples. The CDR3 spells CASSPPGLAGGIHEQFF. CDR3 DNA: TGTGCCAGCAGCCCCCCAGGACTAGCGGGGGGGATCCATGAGCAGTTCTTC.